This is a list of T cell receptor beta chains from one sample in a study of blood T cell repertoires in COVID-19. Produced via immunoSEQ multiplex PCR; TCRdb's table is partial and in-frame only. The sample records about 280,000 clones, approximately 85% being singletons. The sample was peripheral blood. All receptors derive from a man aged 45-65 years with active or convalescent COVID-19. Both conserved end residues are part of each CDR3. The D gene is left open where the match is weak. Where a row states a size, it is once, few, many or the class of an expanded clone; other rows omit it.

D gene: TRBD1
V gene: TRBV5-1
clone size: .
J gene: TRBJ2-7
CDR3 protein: CASSPTGRSYEQYF
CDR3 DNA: TGCGCCAGCAGCCCGACAGGGAGATCCTACGAGCAGTACTTC

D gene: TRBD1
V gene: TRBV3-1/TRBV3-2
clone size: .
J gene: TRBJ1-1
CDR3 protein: CASSWDRANTEAFF
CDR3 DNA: TGTGCCAGCAGCTGGGACAGGGCGAACACTGAAGCTTTCTTT

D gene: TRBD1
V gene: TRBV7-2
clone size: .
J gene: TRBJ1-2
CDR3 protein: CASSSTGAGGYTF
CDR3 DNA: TGTGCCAGCAGCTCGACAGGGGCGGGAGGCTACACCTTC

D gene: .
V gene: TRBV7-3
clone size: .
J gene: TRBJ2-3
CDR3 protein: CASSGGVDADTQYF
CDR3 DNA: TGTGCCAGCAGCGGAGGGGTGGATGCAGATACGCAGTATTTT

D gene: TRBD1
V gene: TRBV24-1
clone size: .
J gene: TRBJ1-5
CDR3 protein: CATSDGTGPRGQPQHF
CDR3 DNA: TGTGCCACCAGTGATGGGACAGGGCCAAGGGGGCAGCCCCAGCATTTT

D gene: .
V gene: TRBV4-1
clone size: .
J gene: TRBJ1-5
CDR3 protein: CASGRGSTQPQHF
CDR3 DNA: TGCGCCAGCGGCAGGGGCTCAACGCAGCCCCAGCATTTT

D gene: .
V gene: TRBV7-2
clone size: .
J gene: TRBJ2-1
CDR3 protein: CASTNYNSYNEQFF
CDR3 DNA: TGTGCCAGCACCAACTACAACTCCTACAATGAGCAGTTCTTC

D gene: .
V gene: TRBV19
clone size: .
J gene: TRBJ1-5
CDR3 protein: CASSIAGLGNQPQHF
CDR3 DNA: TGTGCCAGTAGTATAGCGGGGTTGGGCAATCAGCCCCAGCATTTT

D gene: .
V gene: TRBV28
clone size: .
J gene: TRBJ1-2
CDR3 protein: CASSSYSYGYTF
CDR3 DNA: TGTGCCAGCAGCTCCTACAGCTATGGCTACACCTTC

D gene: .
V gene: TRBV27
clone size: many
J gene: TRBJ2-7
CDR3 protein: CASSLSGRILYEQYF
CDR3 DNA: TGTGCCAGCAGTTTATCAGGGAGAATACTCTACGAGCAGTACTTC

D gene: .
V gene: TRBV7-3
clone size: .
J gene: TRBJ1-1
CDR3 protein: CASSPSGTSELGSTEAFF
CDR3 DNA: TGTGCCAGCAGCCCCTCCGGGACATCCGAACTGGGGAGCACTGAAGCTTTCTTT

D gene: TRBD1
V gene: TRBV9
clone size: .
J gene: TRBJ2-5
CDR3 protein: CASTPTRGETQYF
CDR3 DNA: TGTGCCAGCACCCCCACCAGGGGGGAGACCCAGTACTTC

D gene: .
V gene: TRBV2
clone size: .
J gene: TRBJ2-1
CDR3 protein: CASGQGRYNEQFF
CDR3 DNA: TGTGCCAGCGGGCAGGGCAGATACAATGAGCAGTTCTTC

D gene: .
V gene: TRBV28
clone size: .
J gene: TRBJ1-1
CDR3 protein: CASRSGGLNTEAFF
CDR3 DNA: TGTGCCAGCAGGTCCGGGGGGTTGAACACTGAAGCTTTCTTT

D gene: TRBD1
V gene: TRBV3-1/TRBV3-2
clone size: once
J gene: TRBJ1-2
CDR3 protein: CASSQLQGAGGYTF
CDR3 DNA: TGTGCCAGCAGCCAGCTACAGGGGGCGGGCGGCTACACCTTC

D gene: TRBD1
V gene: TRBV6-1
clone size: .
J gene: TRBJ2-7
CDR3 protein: CASSDLTGGEHEQYF
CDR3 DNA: TGTGCCAGCAGTGACCTGACAGGGGGCGAACACGAGCAGTACTTC

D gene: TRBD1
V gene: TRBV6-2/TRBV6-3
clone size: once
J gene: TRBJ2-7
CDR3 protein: CASSWDSSYEQYF
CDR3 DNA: TGTGCCAGCAGTTGGGACAGCTCCTACGAGCAGTACTTC

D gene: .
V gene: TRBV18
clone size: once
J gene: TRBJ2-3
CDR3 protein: CASSPIQGKTDTQYF
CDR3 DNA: TGTGCCAGCTCACCTATACAGGGTAAAACAGATACGCAGTATTTT

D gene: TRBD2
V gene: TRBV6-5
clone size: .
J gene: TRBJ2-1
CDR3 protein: CASRRTSVSYNEQFF
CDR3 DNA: TGTGCCAGCAGGAGGACTAGCGTATCCTACAATGAGCAGTTCTTC

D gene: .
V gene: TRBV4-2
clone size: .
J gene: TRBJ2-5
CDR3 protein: CASSQRDIRQETQYF
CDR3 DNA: TGTGCCAGCAGCCAACGGGACATACGCCAAGAGACCCAGTACTTC

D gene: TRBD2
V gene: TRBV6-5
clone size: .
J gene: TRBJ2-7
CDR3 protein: CASSSARLAGVREQYF
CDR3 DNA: TGTGCCAGCAGTTCAGCGAGGCTAGCGGGAGTAAGGGAGCAGTACTTC

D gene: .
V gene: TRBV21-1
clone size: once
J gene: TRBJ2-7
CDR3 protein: CARTLGGSRYEQYF
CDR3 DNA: TGTGCCAGGACGTTGGGGGGATCCAGATACGAGCAGTACTTC

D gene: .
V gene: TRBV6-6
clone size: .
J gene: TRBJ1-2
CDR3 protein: CASSGEDGNYGYTF
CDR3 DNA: TGTGCCAGCAGTGGGGAGGACGGAAACTATGGCTACACCTTC

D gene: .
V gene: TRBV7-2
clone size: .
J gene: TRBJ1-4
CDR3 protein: CASSLAGGTTNEKLFF
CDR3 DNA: TGTGCCAGCAGCTTAGCAGGGGGTACAACTAATGAAAAACTGTTTTTT

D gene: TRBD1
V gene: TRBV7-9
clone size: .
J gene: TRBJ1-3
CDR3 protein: CASSEPGTGEGNTIYF
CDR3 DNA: TGTGCCAGCAGCGAGCCCGGGACAGGGGAAGGAAACACCATATATTTT

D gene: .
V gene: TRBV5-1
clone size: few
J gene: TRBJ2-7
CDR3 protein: CASSLASAKEQYF
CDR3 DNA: TGCGCCAGCAGCTTGGCCAGCGCTAAGGAGCAGTACTTC

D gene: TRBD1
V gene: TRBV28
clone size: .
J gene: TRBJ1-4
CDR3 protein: CASSGTGKLFF
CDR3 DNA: TGTGCCAGCAGCGGGACAGGGAAACTGTTTTTT

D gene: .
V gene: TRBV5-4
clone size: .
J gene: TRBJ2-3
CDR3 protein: CASSFLQGPTDTQYF
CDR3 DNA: TGTGCCAGCAGCTTCTTACAGGGCCCCACAGATACGCAGTATTTT

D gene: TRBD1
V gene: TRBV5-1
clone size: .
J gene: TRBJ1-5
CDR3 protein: CASSLGTASNQPQHF
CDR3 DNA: TGCGCCAGCAGCCTGGGGACAGCTAGCAATCAGCCCCAGCATTTT

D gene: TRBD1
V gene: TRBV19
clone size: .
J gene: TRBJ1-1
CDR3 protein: CAGRNRGPNTEAFF
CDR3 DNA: TGTGCCGGTAGGAACAGGGGACCGAACACTGAAGCTTTCTTT

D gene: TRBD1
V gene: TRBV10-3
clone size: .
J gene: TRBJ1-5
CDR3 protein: CAIRGQGDQPQHF
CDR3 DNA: TGTGCCATCAGGGGACAGGGGGATCAGCCCCAGCATTTT

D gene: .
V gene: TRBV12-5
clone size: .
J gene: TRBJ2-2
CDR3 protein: CASASPAGASTGELFF
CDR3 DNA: TGTGCTAGTGCCTCACCGGCAGGGGCGAGCACCGGGGAGCTGTTTTTT

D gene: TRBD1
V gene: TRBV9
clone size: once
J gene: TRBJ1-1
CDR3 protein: CASSPEGAGNTEAFF
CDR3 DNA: TGTGCCAGCAGCCCGGAGGGGGCGGGAAACACTGAAGCTTTCTTT

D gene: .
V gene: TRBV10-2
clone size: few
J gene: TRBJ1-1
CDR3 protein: CASSETGGITEAFF
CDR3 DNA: TGCGCCAGCTCAGAGACAGGAGGTATCACTGAAGCTTTCTTT

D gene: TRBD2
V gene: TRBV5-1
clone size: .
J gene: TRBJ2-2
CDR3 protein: CASSLLAGGNTGELFF
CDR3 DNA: TGCGCCAGCAGCTTGCTAGCGGGAGGGAACACCGGGGAGCTGTTTTTT

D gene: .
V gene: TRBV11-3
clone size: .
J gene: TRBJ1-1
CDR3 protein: CASSQGGTEAFF
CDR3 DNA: TGTGCCAGCAGCCAAGGGGGAACTGAAGCTTTCTTT

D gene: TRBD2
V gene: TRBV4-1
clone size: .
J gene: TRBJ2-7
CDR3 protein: CASSQELAGGAQYF
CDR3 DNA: TGCGCCAGCAGCCAAGAGCTAGCGGGAGGCGCGCAGTACTTC

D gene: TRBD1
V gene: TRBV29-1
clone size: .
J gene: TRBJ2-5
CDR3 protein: CSVYGQAKTQYF
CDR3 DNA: TGCAGCGTTTATGGACAGGCCAAGACCCAGTACTTC